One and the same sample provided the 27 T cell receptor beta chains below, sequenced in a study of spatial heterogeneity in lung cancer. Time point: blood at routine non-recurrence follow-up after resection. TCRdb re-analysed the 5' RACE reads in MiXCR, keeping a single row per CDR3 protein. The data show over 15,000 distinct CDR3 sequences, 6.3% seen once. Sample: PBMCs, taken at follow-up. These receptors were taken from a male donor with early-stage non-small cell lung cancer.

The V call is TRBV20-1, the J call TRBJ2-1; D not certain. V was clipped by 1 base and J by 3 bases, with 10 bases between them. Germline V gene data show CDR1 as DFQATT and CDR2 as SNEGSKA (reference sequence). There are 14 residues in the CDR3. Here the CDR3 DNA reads TGCAGTGCTAGAGGCCCCTCCCGCTACAATGAGCAGTTCTTC. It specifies CSARGPSRYNEQFF.

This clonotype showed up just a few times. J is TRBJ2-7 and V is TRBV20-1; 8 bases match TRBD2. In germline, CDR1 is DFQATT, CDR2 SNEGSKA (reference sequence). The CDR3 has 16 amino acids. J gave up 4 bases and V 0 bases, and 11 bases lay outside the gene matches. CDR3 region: CSARDREGAPRYEQYF. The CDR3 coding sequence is TGCAGTGCTAGAGATCGGGAGGGAGCTCCGCGGTACGAGCAGTACTTC.

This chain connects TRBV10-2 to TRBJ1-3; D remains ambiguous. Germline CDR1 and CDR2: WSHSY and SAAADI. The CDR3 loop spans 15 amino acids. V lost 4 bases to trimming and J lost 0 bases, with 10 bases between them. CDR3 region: CASSAGPFSGNTIYF. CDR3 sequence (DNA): TGCGCCAGCAGTGCCGGGCCTTTCTCTGGAAACACCATATATTTT.

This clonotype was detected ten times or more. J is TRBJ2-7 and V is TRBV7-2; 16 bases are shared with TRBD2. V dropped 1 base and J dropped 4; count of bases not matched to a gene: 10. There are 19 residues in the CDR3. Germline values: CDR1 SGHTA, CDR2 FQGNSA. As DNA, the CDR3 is TGTGCCAGCAGCTTAGGTGGGACTAGCGGGAGGGCCAGTTTATACGAGCAGTACTTC. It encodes CASSLGGTSGRASLYEQYF.

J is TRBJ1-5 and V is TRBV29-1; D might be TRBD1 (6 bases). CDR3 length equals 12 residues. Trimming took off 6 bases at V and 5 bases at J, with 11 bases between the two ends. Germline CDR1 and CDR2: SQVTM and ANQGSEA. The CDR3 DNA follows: TGCAGCGTCGGACAGAGGGATCAGCCCCAGCATTTT. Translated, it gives CSVGQRDQPQHF.

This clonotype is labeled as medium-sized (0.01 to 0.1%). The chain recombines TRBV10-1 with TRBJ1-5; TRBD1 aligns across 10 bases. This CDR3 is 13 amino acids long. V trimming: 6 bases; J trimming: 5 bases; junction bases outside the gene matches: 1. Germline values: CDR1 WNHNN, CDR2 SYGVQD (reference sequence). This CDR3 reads CASSGTGDQPQHF. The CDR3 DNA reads TGCGCCAGCAGCGGGACAGGGGATCAGCCCCAGCATTTT.

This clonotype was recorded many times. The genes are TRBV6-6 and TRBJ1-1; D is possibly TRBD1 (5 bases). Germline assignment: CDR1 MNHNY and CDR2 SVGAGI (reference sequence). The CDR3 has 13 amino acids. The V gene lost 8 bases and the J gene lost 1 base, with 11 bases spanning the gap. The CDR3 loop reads CASSIQGNTEAFF. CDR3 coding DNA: TGTGCCAGCTCCATTCAGGGGAACACTGAAGCTTTCTTT.

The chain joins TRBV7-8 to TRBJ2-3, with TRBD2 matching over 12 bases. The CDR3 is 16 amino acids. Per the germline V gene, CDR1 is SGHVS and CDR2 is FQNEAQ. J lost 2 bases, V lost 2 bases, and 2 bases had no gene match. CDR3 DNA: TGTGCCAGCAGCTTACGACTAGCGGGAGACACAGATACGCAGTATTTT. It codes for CASSLRLAGDTDTQYF.

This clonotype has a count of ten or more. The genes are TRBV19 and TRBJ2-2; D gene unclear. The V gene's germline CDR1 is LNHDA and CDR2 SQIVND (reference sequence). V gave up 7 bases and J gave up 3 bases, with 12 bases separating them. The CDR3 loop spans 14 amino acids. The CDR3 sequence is CASMGPRDTGELFF. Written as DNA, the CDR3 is TGTGCCAGTATGGGTCCTCGGGACACCGGGGAGCTGTTTTTT.

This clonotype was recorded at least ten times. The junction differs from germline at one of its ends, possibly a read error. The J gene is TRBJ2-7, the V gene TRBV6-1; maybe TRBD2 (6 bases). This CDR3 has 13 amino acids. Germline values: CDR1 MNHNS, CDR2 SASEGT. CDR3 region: CASSANWRAEMFF. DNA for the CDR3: TGTGCCAGCAGTGCTAACTGGAGGGCCGAAATGTTCTTC.

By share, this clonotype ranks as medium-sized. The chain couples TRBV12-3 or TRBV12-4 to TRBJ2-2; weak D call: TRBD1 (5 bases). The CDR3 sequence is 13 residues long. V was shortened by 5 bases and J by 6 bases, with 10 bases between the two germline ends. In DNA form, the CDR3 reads TGTGCCAGCAGTACCAGGGTCCCCGGGGAGCTGTTTTTT. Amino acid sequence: CASSTRVPGELFF.

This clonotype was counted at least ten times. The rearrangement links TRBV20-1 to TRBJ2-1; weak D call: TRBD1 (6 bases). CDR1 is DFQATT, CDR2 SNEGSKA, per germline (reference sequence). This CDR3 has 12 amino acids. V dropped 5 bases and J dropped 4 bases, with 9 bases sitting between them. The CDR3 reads CSAVDSYNEQFF. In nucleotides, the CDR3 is TGCAGTGCTGTGGACAGTTACAATGAGCAGTTCTTC.

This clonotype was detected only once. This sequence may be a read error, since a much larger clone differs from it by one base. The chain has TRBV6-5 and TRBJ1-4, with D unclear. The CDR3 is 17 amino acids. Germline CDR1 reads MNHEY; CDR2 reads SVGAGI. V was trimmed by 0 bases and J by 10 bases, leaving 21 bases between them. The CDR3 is CASSYSTPMVAGGKLFF. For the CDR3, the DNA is TGTGCCAGCAGTTACTCGACTCCGATGGTTGCCGGTGGAAAACTGTTTTTT.

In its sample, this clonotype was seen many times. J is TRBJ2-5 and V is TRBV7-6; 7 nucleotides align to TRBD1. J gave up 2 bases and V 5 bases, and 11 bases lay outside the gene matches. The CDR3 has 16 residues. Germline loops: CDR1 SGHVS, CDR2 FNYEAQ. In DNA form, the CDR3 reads TGTGCCAGCAGCCGTTCGGGACAGTCCCCACAAGAGACCCAGTACTTC. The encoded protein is CASSRSGQSPQETQYF.

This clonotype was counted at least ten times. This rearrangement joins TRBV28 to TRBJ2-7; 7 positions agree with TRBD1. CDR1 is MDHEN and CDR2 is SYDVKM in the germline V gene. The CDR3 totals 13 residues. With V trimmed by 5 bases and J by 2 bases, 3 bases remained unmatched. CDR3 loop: CASSPTGTYEQYF. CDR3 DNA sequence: TGTGCCAGCAGTCCGACAGGGACCTACGAGCAGTACTTC.

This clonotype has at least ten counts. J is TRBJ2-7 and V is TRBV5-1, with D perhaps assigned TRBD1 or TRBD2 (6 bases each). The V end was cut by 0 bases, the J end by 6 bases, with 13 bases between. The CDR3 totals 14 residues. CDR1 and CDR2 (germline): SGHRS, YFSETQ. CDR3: CASSLDPGAGEQYF. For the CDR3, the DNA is TGCGCCAGCAGCTTGGATCCGGGGGCGGGCGAGCAGTACTTC. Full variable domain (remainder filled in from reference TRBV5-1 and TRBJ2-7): KAGVTQTPRYLIKTRGQQVTLSCSPISGHRSVSWYQQTPGQGLQFLFEYFSETQRNKGNFPGRFSGRQFSNSRSEMNVSTLELGDSALYLCASSLDPGAGEQYFGPGTRLTVT.

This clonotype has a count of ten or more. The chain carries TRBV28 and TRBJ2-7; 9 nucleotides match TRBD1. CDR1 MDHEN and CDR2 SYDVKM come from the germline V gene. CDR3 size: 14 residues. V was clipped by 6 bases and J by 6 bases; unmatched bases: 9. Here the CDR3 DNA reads TGTGCCAGCAGCCCGGGACAGGGAGTAGGCGAGCAGTACTTC. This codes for CASSPGQGVGEQYF.

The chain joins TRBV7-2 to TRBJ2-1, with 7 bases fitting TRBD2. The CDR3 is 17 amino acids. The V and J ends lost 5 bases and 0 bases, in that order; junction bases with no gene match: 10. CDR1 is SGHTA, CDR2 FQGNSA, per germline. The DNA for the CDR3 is TGTGCCAGCAGCCCACGGTCTAGCGGCGTCTCCTACAATGAGCAGTTCTTC. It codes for CASSPRSSGVSYNEQFF.

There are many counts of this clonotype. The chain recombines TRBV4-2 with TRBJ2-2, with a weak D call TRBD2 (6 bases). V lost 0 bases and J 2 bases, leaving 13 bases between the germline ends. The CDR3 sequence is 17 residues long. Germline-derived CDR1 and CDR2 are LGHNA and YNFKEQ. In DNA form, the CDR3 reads TGTGCCAGCAGCCAAGAGGCCGGGACTTTTAACACCGGGGAGCTGTTTTTT. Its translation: CASSQEAGTFNTGELFF.

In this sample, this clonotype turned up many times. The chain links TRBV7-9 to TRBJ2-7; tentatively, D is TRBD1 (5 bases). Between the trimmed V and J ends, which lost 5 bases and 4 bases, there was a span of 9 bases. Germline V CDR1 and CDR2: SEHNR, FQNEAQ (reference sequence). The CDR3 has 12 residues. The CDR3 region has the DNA TGTGCCAGCAGCCAGACAGATTACGAGCAGTACTTC. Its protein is CASSQTDYEQYF.

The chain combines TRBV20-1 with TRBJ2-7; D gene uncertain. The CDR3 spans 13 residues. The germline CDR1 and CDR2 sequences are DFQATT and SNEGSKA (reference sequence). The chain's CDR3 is CSPSDRPGYEQYF. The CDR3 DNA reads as TGCAGCCCCAGCGATAGGCCGGGCTACGAGCAGTACTTC.

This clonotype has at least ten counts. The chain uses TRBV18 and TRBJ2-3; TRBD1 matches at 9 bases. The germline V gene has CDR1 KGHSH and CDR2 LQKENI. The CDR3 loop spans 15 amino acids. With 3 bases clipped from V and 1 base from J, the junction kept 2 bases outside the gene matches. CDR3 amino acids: CASSPRTGGTDTQYF. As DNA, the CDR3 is TGTGCCAGCTCACCGCGGACAGGGGGCACAGATACGCAGTATTTT.

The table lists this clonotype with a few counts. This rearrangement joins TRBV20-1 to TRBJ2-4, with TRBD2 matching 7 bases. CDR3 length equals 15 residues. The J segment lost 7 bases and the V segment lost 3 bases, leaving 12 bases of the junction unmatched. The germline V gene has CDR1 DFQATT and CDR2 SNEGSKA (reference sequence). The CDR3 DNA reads TGCAGTGCTAGTGGTAGGCGGGAGTTTATGAACATTCAGTACTTC. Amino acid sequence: CSASGRREFMNIQYF.

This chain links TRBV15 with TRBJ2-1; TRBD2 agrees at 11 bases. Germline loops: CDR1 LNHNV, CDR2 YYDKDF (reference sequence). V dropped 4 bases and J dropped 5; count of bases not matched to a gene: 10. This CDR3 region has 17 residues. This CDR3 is CATSTSYPGLADNEQFF. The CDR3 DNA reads TGTGCCACCAGCACTTCATATCCGGGACTAGCGGACAATGAGCAGTTCTTC. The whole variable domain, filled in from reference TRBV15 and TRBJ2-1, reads DAMVIQNPRYQVTQFGKPVTLSCSQTLNHNVMYWYQQKSSQAPKLLFHYYDKDFNNEADTPDNFQSRRPNTSFCFLDIRSPGLGDTAMYLCATSTSYPGLADNEQFFGPGTRLTVL.

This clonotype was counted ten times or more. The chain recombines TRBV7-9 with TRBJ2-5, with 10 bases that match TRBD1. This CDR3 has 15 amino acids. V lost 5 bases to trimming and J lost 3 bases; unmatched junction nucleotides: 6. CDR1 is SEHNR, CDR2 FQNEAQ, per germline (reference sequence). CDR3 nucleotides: TGTGCCAGCAGCCTTATAGGGACAGGGGAAGAGACCCAGTACTTC. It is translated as CASSLIGTGEETQYF. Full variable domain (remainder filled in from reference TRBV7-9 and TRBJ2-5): DTGVSQNPRHKITKRGQNVTFRCDPISEHNRLYWYRQTLGQGPEFLTYFQNEAQLEKSRLLSDRFSAERPKGSFSTLEIQRTEQGDSAMYLCASSLIGTGEETQYFGPGTRLLVL.

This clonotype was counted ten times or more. DNA of the CDR3: TGTGCCAGCAGTTCTCTAGCGGGAGGGTCAGATACGCAGTATTTT. As protein: CASSSLAGGSDTQYF. This rearrangement joins TRBV2 to TRBJ2-3, with 12 bases that match TRBD2. The CDR3 has 15 residues. The junction had 4 bases not matched to a gene; V was cut back by 5 bases and J by 4 bases. Per germline, CDR1 SNHLY and CDR2 FYNNEI.

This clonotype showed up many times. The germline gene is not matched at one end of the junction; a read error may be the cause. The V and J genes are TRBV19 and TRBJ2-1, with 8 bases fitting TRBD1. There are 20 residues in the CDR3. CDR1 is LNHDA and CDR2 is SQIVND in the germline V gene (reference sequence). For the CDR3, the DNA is TGTGCCAGTAGTATAGAAGGCCGCAGGGGGCCAACAACTACCTACGATGAGCAGTTCTTC. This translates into CASSIEGRRGPTTTYDEQFF.